Listed below are T cell receptor beta chains from one sample, sequenced in a study of blood T cell repertoires in COVID-19. Assay: immunoSEQ multiplex PCR; the TCRdb copy retains only in-frame clones and omits some. The table has roughly 130,000 clones, roughly 80% seen once; the top ten hold about 16%. What was sequenced was peripheral blood. The receptors were sampled from a woman aged 45-59 years with acute or convalescent COVID-19. Both conserved end residues are part of each CDR3. D genes are given only for firm matches. Clone size appears in some rows only: once, few, many, or a class for an expanded clone.

clone size	D gene	V gene	J gene	CDR3 DNA	CDR3 protein
-	TRBD1	TRBV5-5	TRBJ1-1	TGTGCCAGCAGCTTGGTGGGGGCAGGGGGAAGCACTGAAGCTTTCTTT	CASSLVGAGGSTEAFF
-	TRBD1	TRBV5-6	TRBJ2-2	TGTGCCAGCAGCAACAGGGGGCTTACCGGGGAGCTGTTTTTT	CASSNRGLTGELFF
-	TRBD1	TRBV5-1	TRBJ1-1	TGCGCCAGCAGCTGGGGGACAGGGAAGAACACTGAAGCTTTCTTT	CASSWGTGKNTEAFF
-	-	TRBV3-1/TRBV3-2	TRBJ1-2	TGTGCCAGCAGCCAAACCTTAGACAGTTTTTATGGCTACACCTTC	CASSQTLDSFYGYTF
-	-	TRBV19	TRBJ1-5	TGTGCCAGTAGTATCAGGGTTAAAGGCAATCAGCCCCAGCATTTT	CASSIRVKGNQPQHF
-	-	TRBV6-1	TRBJ1-1	TGTGCCAGCAGTGCCCCGGCGGGAGGGTCGAACACTGAAGCTTTCTTT	CASSAPAGGSNTEAFF
-	-	TRBV19	TRBJ1-1	TGTGCCAGTAGTACACACAGAGTGAACACTGAAGCTTTCTTT	CASSTHRVNTEAFF
-	-	TRBV24-1	TRBJ2-1	TGTGCCACCAGTGATTTCCGAGGGAGCTCCTACAATGAGCAGTTCTTC	CATSDFRGSSYNEQFF
-	-	TRBV5-6	TRBJ2-7	TGTGCCAGCAGCTTGACAGGCTCCTACGAGCAGTACTTC	CASSLTGSYEQYF
-	-	TRBV6-2/TRBV6-3	TRBJ1-6	TGTGCCAGCAGTTACTCCTATTCACCCCTCCACTTT	CASSYSYSPLHF
-	-	TRBV25-1	TRBJ2-3	TGTGCCACGGGGGGCCGCACAGATACGCAGTATTTT	CATGGRTDTQYF
-	-	TRBV27	TRBJ1-4	TGTGCCAGCAGTTTCACCGGGGGAAATGAAAAACTGTTTTTT	CASSFTGGNEKLFF
-	TRBD1	TRBV14	TRBJ1-1	TGTGCCAGCAGCCACAGAGACAGGGGGGACACTGAAGCTTTCTTT	CASSHRDRGDTEAFF
once	-	TRBV6-1	TRBJ1-6	TGTGCCAGCAGTGAGGGACACAGGGATACACCCCTCCACTTT	CASSEGHRDTPLHF
-	-	TRBV6-5	TRBJ1-6	TGTGCCAGCAGAAGACAGCCTAATTCACCCCTCCACTTT	CASRRQPNSPLHF
few	-	TRBV2	TRBJ2-1	TGTGCCAGCAGTAAAGCCGGCAATGAGCAGTTCTTC	CASSKAGNEQFF
-	TRBD2	TRBV7-2	TRBJ2-7	TGTGCCAGCAGCTTAGGGTGGAGCGGGGGGGCGTCCGACGAGCAGTACTTC	CASSLGWSGGASDEQYF
-	-	TRBV11-1	TRBJ1-3	TGTGCCAGCAGCTTACGAACAGGCTCTGGAAACACCATATATTTT	CASSLRTGSGNTIYF
-	TRBD1	TRBV4-2	TRBJ1-1	TGTGCCAGCAGCCAGTCAGGGGGCACTGAAGCTTTCTTT	CASSQSGGTEAFF
once	-	TRBV5-1	TRBJ2-7	TGCGCCAGCAGCTCCAGGGTAGGGGGATACGAGCAGTACTTC	CASSSRVGGYEQYF
-	TRBD1	TRBV29-1	TRBJ1-6	TGCAGCGCCGGGGACAGGCCGAATTCACCCCTCCACTTT	CSAGDRPNSPLHF
-	TRBD1	TRBV7-3	TRBJ2-2	TGTGCCAGCAGAAAAAATCCCGGGACAGTGAACACCGGGGAGCTGTTTTTT	CASRKNPGTVNTGELFF
-	TRBD2	TRBV14	TRBJ2-3	TGTGCCAGCAGTCAACTAGCGGGGGGAACAGATACGCAGTATTTT	CASSQLAGGTDTQYF
-	TRBD1	TRBV6-6	TRBJ1-3	TGTGCCAGCAGTAGTGGACAGGCGTCCTCTGGAAACACCATATATTTT	CASSSGQASSGNTIYF
-	TRBD1	TRBV19	TRBJ1-2	TGTGCCAGTAGTACGGACAGGCCAGTCAGCTACACCTTC	CASSTDRPVSYTF
-	TRBD1	TRBV30	TRBJ2-7	TGTGCCTGGACCGTCGGGGGACAGGGGGCGGGGGAGCAGTACTTC	CAWTVGGQGAGEQYF
-	TRBD1	TRBV6-6	TRBJ1-4	TGTGCCAGCAGTTACCGGGACAGGACTCATGAAAAACTGTTTTTT	CASSYRDRTHEKLFF
-	TRBD2	TRBV29-1	TRBJ2-3	TGCAGCGTAGCAGGACTAGCGGGGACCCCTGGGGATACGCAGTATTTT	CSVAGLAGTPGDTQYF
-	TRBD1	TRBV15	TRBJ2-1	TGTGCCACCCTCCGGGACAGGGCTGTCGTTGAGCAGTTCTTC	CATLRDRAVVEQFF
-	-	TRBV6-1	TRBJ1-2	TGTGCCAGCAGTGATGTTACGGGAAAGGGCTACACCTTC	CASSDVTGKGYTF
few	-	TRBV23-1	TRBJ2-7	TGCGCCAGCATAGAGGTGAACTCCTACGAGCAGTACTTC	CASIEVNSYEQYF
many	-	TRBV2	TRBJ2-3	TGTGCCAGCAGTGAGCTCCCAGGGGAGGGTAGGGATACGCAGTATTTT	CASSELPGEGRDTQYF
-	TRBD1	TRBV5-1	TRBJ1-1	TGCGCCAGCAGTCTCCGGGGACAGGAAAACACTGAAGCTTTCTTT	CASSLRGQENTEAFF
-	-	TRBV24-1	TRBJ1-2	TGTGCCACCAGTGATTTCACGGTGAACTATGGCTACACCTTC	CATSDFTVNYGYTF
many	-	TRBV4-1	TRBJ2-7	TGCGCCAGCGCAGACACCTACTACGAGCAGTACTTC	CASADTYYEQYF
-	TRBD1	TRBV27	TRBJ1-1	TGTGCCAGCAGTTTTAAGGGACAGCTCACTGAAGCTTTCTTT	CASSFKGQLTEAFF
-	-	TRBV28	TRBJ1-4	TGTGCCAGCAGTTTCGGAGGGGCCGGTAATGAAAAACTGTTTTTT	CASSFGGAGNEKLFF
-	-	TRBV12-3/TRBV12-4	TRBJ1-3	TGTGCCACCGGCGGGCACATCCCATCCATATATTTT	CATGGHIPSIYF
-	TRBD1	TRBV5-6	TRBJ1-4	TGTGCCAGCAGCCCTGGACAGGGCCCTGGTGAAAAACTGTTTTTT	CASSPGQGPGEKLFF
few	TRBD1	TRBV15	TRBJ1-1	TGTGCCACCAGCAGAGACCGGGACAGGGAAGCTTTCTTT	CATSRDRDREAFF
-	TRBD1	TRBV3-1/TRBV3-2	TRBJ1-2	TGTGCCAGCAGCCAAGACACCGGGACAGGGGGGTATGGCTACACCTTC	CASSQDTGTGGYGYTF
-	-	TRBV7-8	TRBJ2-1	TGTGCCAGCAGCTTACTCCCTCTTAGCCCAGCTCGGAATGAGCAGTTCTTC	CASSLLPLSPARNEQFF
-	-	TRBV27	TRBJ1-5	TGTGCCAGTCGGGGGGACGGAATTAGCAATCAGCCCCAGCATTTT	CASRGDGISNQPQHF
-	TRBD1	TRBV4-2	TRBJ2-3	TGTGCCAGCAGCCCGACAGGGGGCCTCCTCACAGATACGCAGTATTTT	CASSPTGGLLTDTQYF
-	-	TRBV5-5	TRBJ1-3	TGTGCCAGCAGCTTGTTAGCGGGGGTTTCTGGAAACACCATATATTTT	CASSLLAGVSGNTIYF
-	-	TRBV6-5	TRBJ1-1	TGTGCCAGCAGTTTAGTCAGGATGAACACTGAAGCTTTCTTT	CASSLVRMNTEAFF
-	TRBD1	TRBV5-1	TRBJ2-3	TGCGCCAGCAGCATAGGACAGGGGCCAGATACGCAGTATTTT	CASSIGQGPDTQYF
-	TRBD1	TRBV5-1	TRBJ1-1	TGCGCCAGCAGCGAAGCCGGGACAGCGAACACTGAAGCTTTCTTT	CASSEAGTANTEAFF
-	-	TRBV20-1	TRBJ1-2	TGCAGTGCCGCCAGGGTCTATGGCTACACCTTC	CSAARVYGYTF
once	TRBD1	TRBV27	TRBJ1-5	TGTGCCAGCAGTCCAAGGACAGGGGTACACAATCAGCCCCAGCATTTT	CASSPRTGVHNQPQHF
-	TRBD1	TRBV3-1/TRBV3-2	TRBJ1-4	TGTGCCAGCAGTCCCCCCGGACAGGGCAAAAAACTGTTTTTT	CASSPPGQGKKLFF